This is a list of T cell receptor beta chains from one sample in a study of CD8 T cells in ankylosing spondylitis. TCRdb used MiXCR to reprocess the 5' RACE reads, holding one entry per CDR3 protein. The sample yields about 300,000 distinct CDR3 sequences, less than 25% seen once. The sequenced sample was blood, either unsorted or a sorted T cell fraction (not recorded which). The receptor source for this set is a female donor with ankylosing spondylitis or in good health (not recorded which). The conserved cysteine and the conserved F or W are not part of the CDR3 here.

V gene	CDR3 protein
TRBV6-2/TRBV6-3	ASSYGGLAGRLSYEQY
TRBV5-1	ASSLGASGRYEQY
TRBV19	ASKPYTGLYGYT
TRBV7-2	ASSLVGAGATDTQY
TRBV5-1	ASSFRPATNEKLF
TRBV6-5	ASSYSPGYDGYT
TRBV19	ASSTQTGGSYEQY
TRBV6-1	ASFASAASTDTQY
TRBV7-2	ASSLGGSARDTQY
TRBV4-1	ASSQRQGPYEQY
TRBV29-1	SVDLSGVGYEQY
TRBV29-1	SVGKDSSYNEQF
TRBV10-1	ASSEVRGPRTEAF
TRBV7-9	ASSTGLRQF
TRBV20-1	SASRDREEEGQY
TRBV29-1	SVEDRLSSYEQY
TRBV9	ASMQGANTGELF
TRBV12-3/TRBV12-4	ASSRGGYGSYEQY
TRBV6-1	ASSEGPNSYEQY
TRBV12-3/TRBV12-4	ASSHRRDTKGNIQY
TRBV5-1	ASMRSGDFSGNTIY
TRBV10-3	AIRGTVSTDTQY
TRBV6-1	ASRSGLAGADNEQF
TRBV19	ASSIPRGIYNEQF
TRBV6-1	ASSPRGWSYNEQF
TRBV12-3/TRBV12-4	ASRPGTGTSGRPAYNEQF
TRBV20-1	SASGMGQF
TRBV24-1	ATSDHGWTEAF